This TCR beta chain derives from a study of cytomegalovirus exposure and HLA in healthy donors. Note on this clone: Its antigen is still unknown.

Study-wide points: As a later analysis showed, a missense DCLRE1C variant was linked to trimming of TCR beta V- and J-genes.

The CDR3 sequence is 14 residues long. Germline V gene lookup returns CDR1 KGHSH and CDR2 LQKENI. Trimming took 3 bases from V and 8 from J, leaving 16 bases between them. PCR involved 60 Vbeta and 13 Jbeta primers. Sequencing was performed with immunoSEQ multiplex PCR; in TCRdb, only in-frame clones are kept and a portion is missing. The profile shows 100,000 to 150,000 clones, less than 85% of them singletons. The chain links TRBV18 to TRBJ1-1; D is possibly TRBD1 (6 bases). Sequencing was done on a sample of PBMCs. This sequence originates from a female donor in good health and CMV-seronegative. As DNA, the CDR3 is TGTGCCAGCTCACCGCGGGGGGCAGACGAAGAAGCTTTCTTT. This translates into CASSPRGADEEAFF.